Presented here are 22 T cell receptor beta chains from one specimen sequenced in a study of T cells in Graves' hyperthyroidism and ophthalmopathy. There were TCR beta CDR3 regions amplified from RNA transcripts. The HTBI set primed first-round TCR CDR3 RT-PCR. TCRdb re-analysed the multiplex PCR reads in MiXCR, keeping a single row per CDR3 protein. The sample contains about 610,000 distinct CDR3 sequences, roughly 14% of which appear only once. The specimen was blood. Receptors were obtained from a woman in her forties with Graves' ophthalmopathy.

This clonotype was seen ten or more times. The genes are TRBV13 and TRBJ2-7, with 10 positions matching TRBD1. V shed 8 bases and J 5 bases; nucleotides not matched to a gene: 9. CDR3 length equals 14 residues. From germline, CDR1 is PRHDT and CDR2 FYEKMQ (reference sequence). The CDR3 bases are TGTGCCAGCGCCCCCCTGACAGGGGGCCACGAGCAGTACTTC. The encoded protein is CASAPLTGGHEQYF.

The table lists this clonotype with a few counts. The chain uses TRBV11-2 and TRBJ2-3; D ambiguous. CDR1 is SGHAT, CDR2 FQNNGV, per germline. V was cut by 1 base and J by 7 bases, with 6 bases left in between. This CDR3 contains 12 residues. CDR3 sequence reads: CASSLGSYTQYF. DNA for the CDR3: TGTGCCAGCAGCTTAGGTTCATATACGCAGTATTTT.

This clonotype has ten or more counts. The CDR3 protein is CASSDGGGLETQYF. DNA for the CDR3: TGTGCCAGCAGTGATGGTGGGGGCTTGGAGACCCAGTACTTC. The chain joins TRBV6-1 to TRBJ2-5; D is possibly TRBD1 (6 bases). This CDR3 is built from 14 residues. Germline assignment: CDR1 MNHNS and CDR2 SASEGT. Trimming removed 3 bases from V and 5 bases from J, with 13 bases in between.

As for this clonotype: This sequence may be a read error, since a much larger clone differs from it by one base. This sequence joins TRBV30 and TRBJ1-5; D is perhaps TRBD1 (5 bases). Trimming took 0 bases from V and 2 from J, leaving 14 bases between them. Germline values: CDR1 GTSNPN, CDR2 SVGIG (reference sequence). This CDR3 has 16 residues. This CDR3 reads CAWSVAGPLGNQPQHF. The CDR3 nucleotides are TGTGCCTGGAGTGTAGCAGGGCCCCTGGGCAATCAGCCCCAGCATTTT.

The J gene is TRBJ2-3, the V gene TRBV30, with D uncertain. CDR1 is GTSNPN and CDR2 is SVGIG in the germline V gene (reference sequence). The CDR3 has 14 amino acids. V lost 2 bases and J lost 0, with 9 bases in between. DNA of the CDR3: TGTGCCTGGAGTTTAGGCCTTAGCACAGATACGCAGTATTTT. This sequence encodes CAWSLGLSTDTQYF.

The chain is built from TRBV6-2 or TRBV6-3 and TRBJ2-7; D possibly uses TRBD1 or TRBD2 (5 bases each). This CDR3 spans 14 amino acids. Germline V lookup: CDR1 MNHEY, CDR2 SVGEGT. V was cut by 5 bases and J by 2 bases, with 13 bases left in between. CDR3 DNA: TGTGCCAGCAGTGATGCAGGGAGCCCCTACGAGCAGTACTTC. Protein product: CASSDAGSPYEQYF.

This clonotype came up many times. The CDR3 nucleotides read TGTGCCAGCAGCTTGGTGCCAGGGGGCACCGGGGAGCTGTTTTTT. Encoded protein: CASSLVPGGTGELFF. The rearrangement uses TRBV5-6 and TRBJ2-2, with TRBD1 identical over 7 bases. Looked up from germline, CDR1 is SGHDT and CDR2 is YYEEEE. This CDR3 has 15 residues. The junction had 3 bases not matched to a gene; V was cut back by 0 bases and J by 4 bases.

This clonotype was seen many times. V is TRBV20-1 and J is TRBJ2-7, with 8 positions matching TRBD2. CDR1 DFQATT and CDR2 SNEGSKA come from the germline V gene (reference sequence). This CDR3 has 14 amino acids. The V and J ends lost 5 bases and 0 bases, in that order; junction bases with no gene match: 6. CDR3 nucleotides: TGCAGTGCTCCTTACACTAGCGGCTCCTACGAGCAGTACTTC. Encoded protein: CSAPYTSGSYEQYF.

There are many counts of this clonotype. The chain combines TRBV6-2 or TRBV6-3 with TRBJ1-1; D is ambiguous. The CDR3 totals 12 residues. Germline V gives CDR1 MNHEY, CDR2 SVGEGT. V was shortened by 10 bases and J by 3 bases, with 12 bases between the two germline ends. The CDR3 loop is CATLDGYTEAFF. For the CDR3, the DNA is TGTGCCACCCTAGACGGATACACTGAAGCTTTCTTT.

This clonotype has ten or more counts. The CDR3 protein is CASSFRLAGSLYEQYF. CDR3 DNA sequence: TGTGCCAGCAGTTTTCGGTTAGCGGGAAGCCTATACGAGCAGTACTTC. The chain carries TRBV27 and TRBJ2-7, with 8 bases aligning to TRBD2. V was pared by 3 bases and J by 4 bases, with 11 bases of the junction left unmatched. The length of the CDR3 is 16 residues. Germline CDR1 is MNHEY and CDR2 is SMNVEV (reference sequence).

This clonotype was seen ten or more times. The CDR3 DNA follows: TGTGCCAGCAGTTACGGGTCGGGACTAGCGGATAACACCGGGGAGCTGTTTTTT. Its translation is CASSYGSGLADNTGELFF. The chain is built from TRBV6-2 or TRBV6-3 and TRBJ2-2, with TRBD2 matching over 11 bases. CDR1 and CDR2 from the germline V gene are MNHEY and SVGEGT. The length of the CDR3 is 18 residues. V lost 2 bases, J lost 2 bases, and 7 bases stayed unmatched.

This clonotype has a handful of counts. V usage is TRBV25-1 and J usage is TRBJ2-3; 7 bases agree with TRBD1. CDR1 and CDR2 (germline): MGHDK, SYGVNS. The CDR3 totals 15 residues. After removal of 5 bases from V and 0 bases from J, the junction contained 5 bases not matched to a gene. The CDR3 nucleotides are TGTGCCAGCAGTCCGGACAGGATTAGCACAGATACGCAGTATTTT. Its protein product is CASSPDRISTDTQYF.

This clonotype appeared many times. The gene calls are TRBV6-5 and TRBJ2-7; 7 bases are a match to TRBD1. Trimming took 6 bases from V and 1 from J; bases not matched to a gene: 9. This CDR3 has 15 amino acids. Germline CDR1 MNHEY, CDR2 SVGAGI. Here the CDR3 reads CASRARTGPSYEQYF. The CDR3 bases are TGTGCCAGCAGAGCCCGGACAGGACCTTCCTACGAGCAGTACTTC.

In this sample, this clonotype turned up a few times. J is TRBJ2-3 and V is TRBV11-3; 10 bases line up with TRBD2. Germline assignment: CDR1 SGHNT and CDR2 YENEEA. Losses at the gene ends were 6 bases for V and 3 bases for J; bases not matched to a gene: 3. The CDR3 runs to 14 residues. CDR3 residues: CASRSSGRTDTQYF. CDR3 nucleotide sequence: TGTGCCAGCAGGAGTAGCGGGAGGACAGATACGCAGTATTTT.

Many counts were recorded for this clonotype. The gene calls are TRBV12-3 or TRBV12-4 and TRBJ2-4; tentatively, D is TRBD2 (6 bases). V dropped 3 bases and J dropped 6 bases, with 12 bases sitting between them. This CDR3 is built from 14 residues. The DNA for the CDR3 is TGTGCCAGCAGTTTGGGGGGTGGGTTAAACATTCAGTACTTC. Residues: CASSLGGGLNIQYF.

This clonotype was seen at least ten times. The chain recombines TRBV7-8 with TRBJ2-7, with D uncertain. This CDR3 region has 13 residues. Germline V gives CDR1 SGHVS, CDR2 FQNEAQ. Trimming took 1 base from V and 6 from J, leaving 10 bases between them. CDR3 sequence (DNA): TGTGCCAGCAGCTTAGACCAGACGACCGAGCAGTACTTC. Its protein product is CASSLDQTTEQYF. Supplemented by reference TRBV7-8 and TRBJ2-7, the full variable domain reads GAGVSQSPRYKVAKRGQDVALRCDPISGHVSLFWYQQALGQGPEFLTYFQNEAQLDKSGLPSDRFFAERPEGSVSTLKIQRTQQEDSAVYLCASSLDQTTEQYFGPGTRLTVT.

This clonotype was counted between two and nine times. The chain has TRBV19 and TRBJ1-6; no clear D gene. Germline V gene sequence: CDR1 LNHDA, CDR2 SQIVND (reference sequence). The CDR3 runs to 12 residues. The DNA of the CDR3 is TGTGGATCTCGAGACTATAATTCACCCCTCCACTTT. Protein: CGSRDYNSPLHF.

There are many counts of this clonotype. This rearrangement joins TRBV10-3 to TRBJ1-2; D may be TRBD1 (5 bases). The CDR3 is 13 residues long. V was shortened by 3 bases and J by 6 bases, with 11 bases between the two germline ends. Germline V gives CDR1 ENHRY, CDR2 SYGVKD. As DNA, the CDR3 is TGTGCCATCAGTGATTCTCAGGGAAATGGCTACACCTTC. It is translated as CAISDSQGNGYTF.

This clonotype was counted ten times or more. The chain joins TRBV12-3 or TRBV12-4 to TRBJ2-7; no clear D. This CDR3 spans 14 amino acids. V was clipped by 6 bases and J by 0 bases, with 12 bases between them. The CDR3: CASSEPGISYEQYF. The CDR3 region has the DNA TGTGCCAGCAGCGAGCCAGGTATCTCCTACGAGCAGTACTTC.

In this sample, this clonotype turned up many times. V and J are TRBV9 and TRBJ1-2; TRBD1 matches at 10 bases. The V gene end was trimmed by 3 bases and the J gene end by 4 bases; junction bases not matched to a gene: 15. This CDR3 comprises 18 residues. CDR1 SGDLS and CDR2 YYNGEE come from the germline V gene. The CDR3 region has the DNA TGTGCCAGCAGCGCAAGGAAGTCGGGGACAGGGGACTCCTATGGCTACACCTTC. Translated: CASSARKSGTGDSYGYTF. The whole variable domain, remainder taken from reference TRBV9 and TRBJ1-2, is DSGVTQTPKHLITATGQRVTLRCSPRSGDLSVYWYQQSLDQGLQFLIQYYNGEERAKGNILERFSAQQFPDLHSELNLSSLELGDSALYFCASSARKSGTGDSYGYTFGSGTRLTVV.

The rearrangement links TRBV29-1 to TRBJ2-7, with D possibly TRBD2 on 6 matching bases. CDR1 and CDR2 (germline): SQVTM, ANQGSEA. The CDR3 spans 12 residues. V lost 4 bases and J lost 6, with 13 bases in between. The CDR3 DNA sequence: TGCAGCGTTGCCCGGGAGATAAGCGAGCAGTACTTC. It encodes CSVAREISEQYF.

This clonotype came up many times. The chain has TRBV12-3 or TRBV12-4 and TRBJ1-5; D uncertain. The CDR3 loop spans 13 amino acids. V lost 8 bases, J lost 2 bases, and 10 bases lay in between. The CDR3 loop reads CASSVIGNQPQHF. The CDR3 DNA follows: TGTGCCAGCTCAGTGATCGGCAATCAGCCCCAGCATTTT.